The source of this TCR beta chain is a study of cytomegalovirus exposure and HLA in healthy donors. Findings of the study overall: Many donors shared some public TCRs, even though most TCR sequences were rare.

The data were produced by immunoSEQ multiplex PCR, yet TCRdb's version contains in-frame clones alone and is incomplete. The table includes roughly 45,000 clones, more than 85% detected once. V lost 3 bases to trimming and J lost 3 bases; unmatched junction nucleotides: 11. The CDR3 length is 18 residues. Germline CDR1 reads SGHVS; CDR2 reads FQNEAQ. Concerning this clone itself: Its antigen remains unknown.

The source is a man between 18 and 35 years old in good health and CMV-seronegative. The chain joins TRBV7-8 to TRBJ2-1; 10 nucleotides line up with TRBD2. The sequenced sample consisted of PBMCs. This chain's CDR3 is CASSFETSGHIFYNEQFF. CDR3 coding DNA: TGTGCCAGCAGCTTTGAGACTAGCGGGCATATCTTCTACAATGAGCAGTTCTTC.